The TCR beta chain described here comes from a study of OX40 agonist ivuxolimab in advanced cancers. Study at large: Having had anti-PD-1, anti-PD-L1 or anti-CTLA-4 therapy before was allowed, and more than 35% had some. Study findings and constraints: Fewer expanded clones were found on average in CD4+ than in CD8+ T cells.

Germline V gene sequence: CDR1 SGHRS, CDR2 YFSETQ. V was pared by 4 bases and J by 4 bases, with 16 bases of the junction left unmatched. The CDR3 covers 20 residues. Libraries were prepared by immunoSEQ multiplex PCR; TCRdb keeps only in-frame clonotypes and omits some of them. The sample yields tens of thousands of clones, 91% seen once. Of note for this clone: Antigen: not known.

This receptor was identified in an adult with an advanced solid tumor such as melanoma, head and neck, liver or kidney cancer. Specimen: CD4+ or CD8+ T cells sorted from blood, collected in a trial of the OX40 agonist ivuxolimab. V gene TRBV5-1 combines with J gene TRBJ2-5; 16 nucleotides line up with TRBD2. CDR3 protein: CASSTGTSGRARALPETQYF. The CDR3 bases are TGCGCCAGCAGCACGGGGACTAGCGGGAGGGCCCGAGCCCTCCCAGAGACCCAGTACTTC.